These 30 T cell receptor beta chains were sequenced from one sample in a study of T cell changes during pregnancy in multiple sclerosis. TCRdb's table, derived via immunoSEQ multiplex PCR, lists solely in-frame clones and lacks some. The data contain more than 45,000 clones, 94% of them singletons. Here the sequenced sample was CD4+ T cells from peripheral blood mononuclear cells, taken in the second trimester of pregnancy. These receptors originate from a female donor with multiple sclerosis, enrolled in a pregnancy study.

The CDR3 is CASSLPWPQETQYF. In nucleotides, the CDR3 is TGTGCCAGCAGCTTGCCCTGGCCACAAGAGACCCAGTACTTC. The chain is built from TRBV5-4 and TRBJ2-5; D gene uncertain. There are 14 residues in the CDR3. Germline-derived CDR1 and CDR2 are SGHNT and YYREEE (reference sequence). Trimming removed 1 base from V and 2 bases from J, with 9 bases in between.

The chain combines TRBV6-1 with TRBJ2-5; TRBD2 matches 12 bases. From germline, CDR1 is MNHNS and CDR2 SASEGT. This CDR3 has 18 residues. Trimming took 1 base from V and 3 from J; bases not matched to a gene: 9. The DNA of the CDR3 is TGTGCCAGCAGTGAAGAGAATTCTAGCGGGGGGGACGAAGAGACCCAGTACTTC. Encoded protein: CASSEENSSGGDEETQYF.

This chain links TRBV19 with TRBJ1-6; TRBD1 is a possible D gene (5 bases). Germline-derived CDR1 and CDR2 are LNHDA and SQIVND (reference sequence). This CDR3 region has 17 residues. V was clipped by 5 bases and J by 0 bases, with 14 bases between them. CDR3 residues: CASSPNDRSSYNSPLHF. CDR3 sequence (DNA): TGTGCCAGTAGTCCCAACGACAGAAGCTCCTATAATTCACCCCTCCACTTT.

This clone was detected only a few times. The chain uses TRBV19 and TRBJ2-5; possible D gene TRBD2, 6 bases. This CDR3 region has 13 residues. The V and J ends lost 6 bases and 5 bases respectively, with 13 bases between them. Germline-derived CDR1 and CDR2 are LNHDA and SQIVND (reference sequence). CDR3 amino acids: CASRRTGEETQYF. The DNA for the CDR3 is TGTGCCAGTAGACGGACGGGGGAGGAGACCCAGTACTTC.

The chain employs TRBV7-2 and TRBJ1-4; D not resolved. This CDR3 has 12 residues. Looked up from germline, CDR1 is SGHTA and CDR2 is FQGNSA. V was shortened by 8 bases and J by 8 bases, with 12 bases between the two germline ends. The CDR3 loop is CASAATGEKLFF. The CDR3 bases are TGTGCCAGCGCTGCGACGGGGGAAAAACTGTTTTTT.

The chain is built from TRBV29-1 and TRBJ1-1; no reliable D call. Per germline, CDR1 SQVTM and CDR2 ANQGSEA. Trimming stripped 3 bases from V and 4 bases from J, with 12 bases between. The CDR3 length is 13 residues. CDR3 loop: CSVEVVSGTEAFF. CDR3 coding DNA: TGCAGCGTTGAGGTGGTATCCGGCACTGAAGCTTTCTTT.

The V and J genes are TRBV25-1 and TRBJ1-3; D unclear. V lost 4 bases to trimming and J lost 2 bases, with 6 bases between them. Per germline, CDR1 MGHDK and CDR2 SYGVNS. The CDR3 contains 13 residues. The CDR3 region is CASSGLAGNTIYF. The DNA for the CDR3 is TGTGCCAGCAGTGGGCTCGCTGGAAACACCATATATTTT.

Written as DNA, the CDR3 is TGTGCCAGCATGTACAGGGGAAACTATGGCTACACCTTC. This gives the protein CASMYRGNYGYTF. This chain links TRBV27 with TRBJ1-2, with 7 bases identical to TRBD1. The germline CDR1 and CDR2 sequences are MNHEY and SMNVEV (reference sequence). There are 13 residues in the CDR3. Losses at the gene ends were 7 bases for V and 2 bases for J; bases not matched to a gene: 4.

This clone was seen once. The chain recombines TRBV30 with TRBJ1-2; tentatively, D is TRBD1 (5 bases). The germline V gene encodes CDR1 GTSNPN and CDR2 SVGIG (reference sequence). V lost 0 bases to trimming and J lost 8 bases, with 13 bases between them. The CDR3 covers 13 residues. CDR3 amino acids: CAWSVGGNSGYTF. For the CDR3, the DNA is TGTGCCTGGAGTGTTGGGGGGAACTCGGGCTACACCTTC.

The J gene is TRBJ2-1, the V gene TRBV4-3; D is perhaps TRBD2 (6 bases). The CDR3 consists of 15 residues. From germline, CDR1 is LGHNA and CDR2 YSLEER. V dropped 3 bases and J dropped 0 bases, with 9 bases sitting between them. Here the CDR3 reads CASSHGRSSYNEQFF. The CDR3 DNA sequence: TGCGCCAGCAGCCATGGGAGGAGCTCCTACAATGAGCAGTTCTTC.

The chain joins TRBV7-9 to TRBJ2-1; D gene unclear. V dropped 5 bases and J dropped 4 bases, with 9 bases sitting between them. Germline V gene sequence: CDR1 SEHNR, CDR2 FQNEAQ (reference sequence). The CDR3 contains 13 residues. The DNA for the CDR3 is TGTGCCAGCAGCCCCCACGAGTACAATGAGCAGTTCTTC. Its translation: CASSPHEYNEQFF.

The chain has TRBV5-4 and TRBJ1-4; D unclear. The ends were cut back, 0 bases at V and 7 bases at J, with 13 bases in the middle. This CDR3 has 15 residues. Germline values: CDR1 SGHNT, CDR2 YYREEE (reference sequence). The CDR3 here is CASSLARAGVEKLFF. The CDR3 DNA follows: TGTGCCAGCAGCTTGGCCCGCGCGGGAGTTGAAAAACTGTTTTTT.

This clone was detected only once. This chain joins TRBV25-1 and TRBJ1-1, with D possibly being TRBD1 (5 bases). The germline gives CDR1 MGHDK, CDR2 SYGVNS. The CDR3 runs 16 residues. The V and J ends lost 6 bases and 5 bases respectively, with 22 bases between them. The CDR3 is CASSGPFAGPGTEAFF. The CDR3 bases are TGTGCCAGCAGCGGTCCCTTCGCAGGGCCTGGGACTGAAGCTTTCTTT.

The chain couples TRBV30 to TRBJ2-5; no clear D gene. Germline CDR1 is GTSNPN and CDR2 is SVGIG (reference sequence). This CDR3 is built from 12 residues. The V end lost 0 bases, the J end lost 1 base, and 3 bases lay between the germline ends. The CDR3 coding sequence is TGTGCCTGGAGTGTGAGCCAAGAGACCCAGTACTTC. It translates to CAWSVSQETQYF.

The rearrangement links TRBV19 to TRBJ2-7, with 9 bases that match TRBD2. V trimming: 3 bases; J trimming: 2 bases; junction bases outside the gene matches: 2. The CDR3 length is 14 residues. Germline-derived CDR1 and CDR2 are LNHDA and SQIVND (reference sequence). In nucleotides, the CDR3 is TGTGCCAGTAGTATTAGCGGGAGAACCTACGAGCAGTACTTC. It translates to CASSISGRTYEQYF.

The CDR3 here is CASSFRTGYEQYF. CDR3 nucleotide sequence: TGTGCCAGCAGTTTTCGGACAGGCTACGAGCAGTACTTC. The chain links TRBV6-6 to TRBJ2-5; 7 bases agree with TRBD1. The last part of the DNA fits TRBJ2-7 better; the J call may be wrong. The CDR3 length is 13 residues. Germline CDR1 reads MNHNY; CDR2 reads SVGAGI (reference sequence).

The chain has TRBV19 and TRBJ1-1; tentative D call: TRBD1 (6 bases). V shed 5 bases and J shed 0 bases, with 13 bases lying between them. Per the germline V gene, CDR1 is LNHDA and CDR2 is SQIVND (reference sequence). CDR3 size: 15 residues. The CDR3 nucleotides are TGTGCCAGTAGTCCTCGGACAGCAATGAACACTGAAGCTTTCTTT. The encoded protein is CASSPRTAMNTEAFF.

This chain connects TRBV7-8 to TRBJ2-6; D is ambiguous. Looked up from germline, CDR1 is SGHVS and CDR2 is FQNEAQ. The germline V and J ends were trimmed by 9 bases and 0 bases, with 6 bases remaining between them. CDR3 length: 13 amino acids. The CDR3 region has the DNA TGTGCCAGTACTAACTCTGGGGCCAACGTCCTGACTTTC. Translating it yields CASTNSGANVLTF.

The chain has TRBV5-1 and TRBJ1-1; D possibly corresponds to TRBD1 (6 bases). Germline assignment: CDR1 SGHRS and CDR2 YFSETQ. V gave up 4 bases and J gave up 2 bases, with 9 bases separating them. This CDR3 contains 13 residues. CDR3 sequence reads: CASSQQGNTEAFF. CDR3 in DNA: TGCGCCAGCAGCCAACAGGGTAACACTGAAGCTTTCTTT.

The rearrangement links TRBV9 to TRBJ2-2, with TRBD2 identical over 10 bases. The ends lost 0 bases at V and 4 bases at J; junction bases unmatched: 12. Germline loops: CDR1 SGDLS, CDR2 YYNGEE. The CDR3 is 19 residues long. CDR3 coding DNA: TGTGCCAGCAGCGTAGCCCCAGCGGGGGGGGATCGTAGCACCGGGGAGCTGTTTTTT. It yields the protein CASSVAPAGGDRSTGELFF. The whole variable domain, remainder taken from reference TRBV9 and TRBJ2-2, is DSGVTQTPKHLITATGQRVTLRCSPRSGDLSVYWYQQSLDQGLQFLIQYYNGEERAKGNILERFSAQQFPDLHSELNLSSLELGDSALYFCASSVAPAGGDRSTGELFFGEGSRLTVL.

V and J are TRBV19 and TRBJ1-1; 9 nucleotides match TRBD1. The V and J ends lost 8 bases and 5 bases, in that order; junction bases with no gene match: 9. The CDR3 spans 14 residues. CDR1 and CDR2 (germline): LNHDA, SQIVND (reference sequence). The CDR3 loop is CASSRDRALTEAFF. CDR3 in DNA: TGTGCCAGTTCGAGGGACAGGGCCCTAACTGAAGCTTTCTTT. Full variable domain (missing parts from reference TRBV19 and TRBJ1-1): DGGITQSPKYLFRKEGQNVTLSCEQNLNHDAMYWYRQDPGQGLRLIYYSQIVNDFQKGDIAEGYSVSREKKESFPLTVTSAQKNPTAFYLCASSRDRALTEAFFGQGTRLTVV.

This clone was observed a few times. This CDR3 is CASSQNRGFTGELFF. The CDR3 nucleotides read TGTGCCAGCAGCCAAAACAGGGGGTTCACCGGGGAGCTGTTTTTT. This rearrangement joins TRBV7-3 to TRBJ2-2; 8 nucleotides line up with TRBD1. CDR3 length equals 15 residues. Losses at the gene ends were 5 bases for V and 4 bases for J; bases not matched to a gene: 6. Germline V gene sequence: CDR1 SGHTA, CDR2 FQGTGA. Full variable domain (rest looked up from reference TRBV7-3 and TRBJ2-2): GAGVSQTPSNKVTEKGKYVELRCDPISGHTALYWYRQSLGQGPEFLIYFQGTGAADDSGLPNDRFFAVRPEGSVSTLKIQRTERGDSAVYLCASSQNRGFTGELFFGEGSRLTVL.

J is TRBJ2-1 and V is TRBV12-5, with D possibly TRBD1 on 6 matching bases. V shed 1 base and J shed 9 bases, with 10 bases lying between them. The CDR3 has 13 amino acids. Germline V CDR1 and CDR2: LGHNT, FRNRAP. CDR3 loop: CASGLGIQGEQFF. CDR3 coding DNA: TGTGCTAGTGGTTTGGGGATACAGGGTGAGCAGTTCTTC. Looking up the rest from reference TRBV12-5 and TRBJ2-1 gives the full variable domain: DARVTQTPRHKVTEMGQEVTMRCQPILGHNTVFWYRQTMMQGLELLAYFRNRAPLDDSGMPKDRFSAEMPDATLATLKIQPSEPRDSAVYFCASGLGIQGEQFFGPGTRLTVL.

This chain uses TRBV7-3 with TRBJ2-7; D possibly corresponds to TRBD1 (6 bases). CDR3 length: 15 residues. The V gene lost 3 bases and the J gene lost 3 bases, with 15 bases spanning the gap. Germline lookup yields CDR1 SGHTA and CDR2 FQGTGA. The CDR3, as DNA: TGTGCCAGCAGCTTTGGCAGGGGTGGATTCTACGAGCAGTACTTC. It codes for CASSFGRGGFYEQYF.

This clone was observed once. The CDR3 reads CASGRQGASSGYTF. The CDR3 coding sequence is TGTGCCAGTGGCCGACAGGGGGCCTCCAGTGGCTACACCTTC. The chain uses TRBV19 and TRBJ1-2, with 10 bases identical to TRBD1. The V gene's germline CDR1 is LNHDA and CDR2 SQIVND (reference sequence). Germline trimming cut 8 bases from V and 7 bases from J; bases unmatched to any gene: 10. The CDR3 extends over 14 amino acids.

This chain links TRBV20-1 with TRBJ1-4; perhaps TRBD1 as D (5 bases). The V end lost 3 bases, the J end lost 12 bases, and 11 bases lay between the germline ends. The CDR3 has 11 residues. Germline V gives CDR1 DFQATT, CDR2 SNEGSKA (reference sequence). CDR3 sequence reads: CSARSRGELFF. Written as DNA, the CDR3 is TGCAGTGCTAGGAGTCGGGGGGAACTGTTTTTT.

For this clone: The germline gene is not matched at one end of the junction; a read error may be the cause. The J gene is TRBJ2-1, the V gene TRBV7-7, with a tentative D call TRBD1 (5 bases). CDR1 SSHAT and CDR2 FNYEAQ come from the germline V gene (reference sequence). The CDR3 covers 14 residues. CDR3 sequence reads: CASSPDRVHNEQFF. The CDR3 nucleotides read TGTGCTAGCAGCCCCGACAGAGTCCACAATGAGCAGTTCTTC.

The chain joins TRBV5-1 to TRBJ2-5; 8 bases agree with TRBD1. The CDR3 length is 16 residues. J lost 5 bases, V lost 0 bases, and 9 bases had no gene match. Germline V gives CDR1 SGHRS, CDR2 YFSETQ. Here the CDR3 DNA reads TGCGCCAGCAGCTTGGCAGGGGGCAACGCAGGTGAGACCCAGTACTTC. It codes for CASSLAGGNAGETQYF. The full variable domain, rest sourced from reference TRBV5-1 and TRBJ2-5, is KAGVTQTPRYLIKTRGQQVTLSCSPISGHRSVSWYQQTPGQGLQFLFEYFSETQRNKGNFPGRFSGRQFSNSRSEMNVSTLELGDSALYLCASSLAGGNAGETQYFGPGTRLLVL.

This clone was counted a few times. The chain carries TRBV28 and TRBJ2-7, with D perhaps matching TRBD2 (6 bases). CDR1 is MDHEN, CDR2 SYDVKM, per germline. The CDR3 loop spans 14 amino acids. The V and J ends lost 2 bases and 0 bases respectively, with 8 bases between them. The CDR3 coding sequence is TGTGCCAGCAGTTTAGCGGGGACCTCCTACGAGCAGTACTTC. Translation gives CASSLAGTSYEQYF. Combining the CDR3 with reference TRBV28 and TRBJ2-7 gives the whole variable domain DVKVTQSSRYLVKRTGEKVFLECVQDMDHENMFWYRQDPGLGLRLIYFSYDVKMKEKGDIPEGYSVSREKKERFSLILESASTNQTSMYLCASSLAGTSYEQYFGPGTRLTVT.

To note about this clone: The junction does not match germline at one end; this may be a read error. The V and J genes are TRBV7-7 and TRBJ2-5; the match to TRBD2 covers 7 bases. The germline V gene encodes CDR1 SSHAT and CDR2 FNYEAQ (reference sequence). The CDR3 is made up of 13 amino acids. The CDR3 loop is CASSLAGLETQYF. CDR3 bases: TGTGCTAGCAGCTTAGCGGGCTTGGAGACCCAGTACTTC.